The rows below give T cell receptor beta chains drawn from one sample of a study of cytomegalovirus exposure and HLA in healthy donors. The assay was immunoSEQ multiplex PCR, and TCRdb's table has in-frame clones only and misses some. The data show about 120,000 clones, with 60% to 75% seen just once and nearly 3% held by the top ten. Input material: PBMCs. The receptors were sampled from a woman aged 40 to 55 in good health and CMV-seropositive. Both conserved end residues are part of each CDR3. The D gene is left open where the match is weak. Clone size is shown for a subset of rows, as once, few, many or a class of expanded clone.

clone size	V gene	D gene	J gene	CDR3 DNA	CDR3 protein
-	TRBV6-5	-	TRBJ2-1	TGTGCCAGCAGTTACGGGGGGGGCCGATACAATGAGCAGTTCTTC	CASSYGGGRYNEQFF
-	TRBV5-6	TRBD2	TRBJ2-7	TGTGCCAGCAGCTTTAGCGGGGGAAATCCTCCCTCCTACGAGCAGTACTTC	CASSFSGGNPPSYEQYF
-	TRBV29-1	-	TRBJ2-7	TGCAGCGTTGAACGTAATTACGAGCAGTACTTC	CSVERNYEQYF
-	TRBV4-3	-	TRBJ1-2	TGCGCCAGCAGCCAAGATAGAACAGGCTATGGCTACACCTTC	CASSQDRTGYGYTF
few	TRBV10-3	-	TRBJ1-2	TGTGCCATCAGTGAAAATAACAGACCGGATGGCTACACCTTC	CAISENNRPDGYTF
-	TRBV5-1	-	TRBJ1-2	TGCGCCAGCAGCCAGACAGGTGGAGCTAACTATGGCTACACCTTC	CASSQTGGANYGYTF
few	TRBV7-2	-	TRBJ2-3	TGTGCCAGCAGCTCCTACGATACGCAGTATTTT	CASSSYDTQYF
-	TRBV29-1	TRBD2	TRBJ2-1	TGCAGCGGTAGCGGGGGGGAGTACAATGAGCAGTTCTTC	CSGSGGEYNEQFF
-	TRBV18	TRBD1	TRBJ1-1	TGTGCCAGCTCAACGGGGTTGACAGGGACCCACACTGAAGCTTTCTTT	CASSTGLTGTHTEAFF
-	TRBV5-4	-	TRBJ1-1	TGTGCCAGCAGCCCAAGACGACATTCAGACACCCTAAGGAACACTGAAGCTTTCTTT	CASSPRRHSDTLRNTEAFF
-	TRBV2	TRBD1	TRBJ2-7	TGTGCCAGCAGGGAACCGGGACAGCTACCTTACGAGCAGTACTTC	CASREPGQLPYEQYF
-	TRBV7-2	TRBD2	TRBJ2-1	TGTGCCAGCAGCTTTGGACTAGCGGGGAACTACAATGAGCAGTTCTTC	CASSFGLAGNYNEQFF
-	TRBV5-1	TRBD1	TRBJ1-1	TGCGCCAGCAGCCAAACGGGACAGGGGCTGAACACTGAAGCTTTCTTT	CASSQTGQGLNTEAFF
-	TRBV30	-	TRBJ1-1	TGTGCCTGGAGTATACAGGGGAACACTGAAGCTTTCTTT	CAWSIQGNTEAFF
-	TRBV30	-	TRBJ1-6	TGTGCCTGGAGTGTGAATAAGGGACTGAAAAATTCACCCCTCCACTTT	CAWSVNKGLKNSPLHF
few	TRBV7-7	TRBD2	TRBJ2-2	TGTGCTAGCAGCTCGGGACTAGCGGGAGTCACCGGGGAGCTGTTTTTT	CASSSGLAGVTGELFF
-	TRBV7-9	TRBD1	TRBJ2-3	TGTGCCAGCAGCTTAGTCCAGACAGGGTCTGGAGATACGCAGTATTTT	CASSLVQTGSGDTQYF
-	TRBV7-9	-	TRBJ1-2	TGTGCCAGCAGCGCAGGAGGGAGGGAGCACCCGGGCTACACCTTC	CASSAGGREHPGYTF
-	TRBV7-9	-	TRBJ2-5	TGTGCCAGCAGCTTAGCTAGAGGACAACAAGAGACCCAGTACTTC	CASSLARGQQETQYF
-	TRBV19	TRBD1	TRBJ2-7	TGTGCCAGTAGTCCCACAGACAGGGAGTACTACGAGCAGTACTTC	CASSPTDREYYEQYF
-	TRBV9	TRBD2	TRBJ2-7	TGTGCCAGCAGCGTAGAGGCGGGGGGCCCTAGCTCCTACGAGCAGTACTTC	CASSVEAGGPSSYEQYF
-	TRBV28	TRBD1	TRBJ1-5	TGTGCCAGCGGGACAGGGGTTAATCAGCCCCAGCATTTT	CASGTGVNQPQHF
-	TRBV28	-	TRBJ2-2	TGTGCCAGCAGCGAGGGGGCCGGGGAGCTGTTTTTT	CASSEGAGELFF
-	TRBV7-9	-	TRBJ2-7	TGTGCCAGCAGCCCAGGGTCGAGCTCCTACGAGCAGTACTTC	CASSPGSSSYEQYF
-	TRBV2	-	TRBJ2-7	TGTGCCAGCAAAGGAGACTACGAGCAGTACTTC	CASKGDYEQYF
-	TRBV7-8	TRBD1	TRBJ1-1	TGTGCCAGCAGCTCCCTGGACAGGGTGATGAACACTGAAGCTTTCTTT	CASSSLDRVMNTEAFF
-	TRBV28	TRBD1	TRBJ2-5	TGTGCCAGCAGTGCTTGGACAGGGGGCCACCAAGAGACCCAGTACTTC	CASSAWTGGHQETQYF
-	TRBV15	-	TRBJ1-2	TGTGCCACCAGCAGAGAAAGCCTCGCAGGGGATCCCCCGGGGGGCTACACCTTC	CATSRESLAGDPPGGYTF
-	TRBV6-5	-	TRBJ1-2	TGTGCCAGCAGTTACTCGTTTATCTCTCAGGGCTACACCTTC	CASSYSFISQGYTF
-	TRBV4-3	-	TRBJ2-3	TGCGCCAGCAGCCAAGATCGAGCGGACACAGATACGCAGTATTTT	CASSQDRADTDTQYF
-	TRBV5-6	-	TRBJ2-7	TGTGCCAGCAGCTTGGGGGCGCGAGAGCAGTACTTC	CASSLGAREQYF
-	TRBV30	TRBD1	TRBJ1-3	TGTGCCTGGGAGACAGGGAACGGAAACACCATATATTTT	CAWETGNGNTIYF
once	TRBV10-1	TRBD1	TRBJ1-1	TGCGCCAGCCACAGGGGAGAAGTCACTGAAGCTTTCTTT	CASHRGEVTEAFF
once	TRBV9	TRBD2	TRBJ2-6	TGTGCCAGCAGCGTAGCTTCGGGACTAGCGGGCTCGGCTGGGGCCAACGTCCTGACTTTC	CASSVASGLAGSAGANVLTF
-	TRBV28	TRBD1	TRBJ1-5	TGTGCCAGCAGTTTCGGGACAGCTAGCAATCAGCCCCAGCATTTT	CASSFGTASNQPQHF
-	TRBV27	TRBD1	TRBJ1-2	TGTGCCAGCAGTTTAGGACAGGGGACCTATGGCTACACCTTC	CASSLGQGTYGYTF
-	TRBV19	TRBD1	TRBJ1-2	TGTGCCACCGGGACAGTTGCCTATGGCTACACCTTC	CATGTVAYGYTF
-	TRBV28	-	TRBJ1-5	TGTGCCAGCAGTTTGGGGCAGATTAATCAGCCCCAGCATTTT	CASSLGQINQPQHF
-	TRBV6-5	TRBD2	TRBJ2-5	TGTGCCAGCAGACCCGGGGGGGCCATCCAAGAGACCCAGTACTTC	CASRPGGAIQETQYF
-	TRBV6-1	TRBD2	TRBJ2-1	TGTGCCAGCAGTGAAGTGGGGGGAGGGAATGAGCAGTTCTTC	CASSEVGGGNEQFF
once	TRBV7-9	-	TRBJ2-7	TGTGCCAGCAGCTTAGTACAGGGCAACTACGAGCAGTACTTC	CASSLVQGNYEQYF
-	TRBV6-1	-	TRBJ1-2	TGTGCCAGCAGTCCCGAGGGTTACTATGGCTACACCTTC	CASSPEGYYGYTF
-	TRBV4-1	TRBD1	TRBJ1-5	TGCGCCAGCAGCCAAGACGAAGGACAGGGGAATATTTATAATCAGCCCCAGCATTTT	CASSQDEGQGNIYNQPQHF
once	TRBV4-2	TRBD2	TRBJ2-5	TGTGCCAGCAGCCAGGCCGGTGGACTAGCGGGGGCTCAAGAGACCCAGTACTTC	CASSQAGGLAGAQETQYF
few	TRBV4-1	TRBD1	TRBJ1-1	TGCGCCAGCAGCCAATACAGGACAGGGGGCTTGAACACTGAAGCTTTCTTT	CASSQYRTGGLNTEAFF
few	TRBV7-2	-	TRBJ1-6	TGTGCCAGCAGCTTAGTGCCGGACTTAACCTATAATTCACCCCTCCACTTT	CASSLVPDLTYNSPLHF
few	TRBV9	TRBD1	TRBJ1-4	TGTGCCAGCAGCGCAGGGGGAGCAACTAATGAAAAACTGTTTTTT	CASSAGGATNEKLFF
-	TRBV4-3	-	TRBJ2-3	TGCGCCAGCAGCCGAACGGCGGGTTTCGGTAGCGGAGGTACAGATACGCAGTATTTT	CASSRTAGFGSGGTDTQYF
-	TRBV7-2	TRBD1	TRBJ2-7	TGTGCCAGCAGCTGGGCCGGGACAGGGACGGCGCAGTACTTC	CASSWAGTGTAQYF
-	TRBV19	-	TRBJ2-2	TGTGCCAGTAGCCAGCGGCCCGCGAACACCGGGGAGCTGTTTTTT	CASSQRPANTGELFF
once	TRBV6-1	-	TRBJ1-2	TGTGCCAGCATGCGAGTGATAGCTAACTATGGCTACACCTTC	CASMRVIANYGYTF
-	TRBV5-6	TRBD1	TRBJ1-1	TGTGCCAGCACCATCCGCTACAGGGGGCGCGAATCCACTGAAGCTTTCTTT	CASTIRYRGRESTEAFF
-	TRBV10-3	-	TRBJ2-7	TGTGCCATCTCCCCAGGGGCCTACGAGCAGTACTTC	CAISPGAYEQYF
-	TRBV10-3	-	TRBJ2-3	TGTGCCAGCAGATTCCAAGATACGCAGTATTTT	CASRFQDTQYF
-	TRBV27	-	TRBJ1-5	TGTGCCAGCAGTTTATCATTCCAGATGTCCCAGCATTTT	CASSLSFQMSQHF
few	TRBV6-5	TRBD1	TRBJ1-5	TGTGCCAGCAGGGGACAGGGGAGTAATCAGCCCCAGCATTTT	CASRGQGSNQPQHF
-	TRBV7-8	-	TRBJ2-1	TGTGCCAGCAGCCCTAGGGGGGGAACAGGGGGGATGACTTACAATGAGCAGTTCTTC	CASSPRGGTGGMTYNEQFF
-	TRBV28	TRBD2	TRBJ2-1	TGTGCCAGCAGTTTATTAGCGGGACGGGTGGATGAGCAGTTCTTC	CASSLLAGRVDEQFF
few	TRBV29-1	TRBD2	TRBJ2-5	TGCAGCGCTCTGGGGGGGGTTGCCCAAGACACCCAGTACTTC	CSALGGVAQDTQYF